The following is a TCR beta chain sequence with its context. Its target is not known. The CD4+ fraction was divided into a CD45RA+ naive subset and a CD45RA-negative memory subset. This CDR3 is built from 15 residues. Per the germline V gene, CDR1 is SGHRS and CDR2 is YFSETQ. With V trimmed by 3 bases and J by 6 bases, 10 bases remained unmatched. Assay: immunoSEQ multiplex PCR; the TCRdb copy retains only in-frame clones and omits some. The sample contains about 2 million clones, 95% of which appear only once. This entry comes from a study of shared clonotypes between healthy human individuals. Study-level points and caveats: Relative to clonotypes present in all four donors, those not shared had lower generation probabilities. Sorted-subset sequencing was shown by rarefaction to be incomplete despite large depth. The study sampled only blood, and tissue repertoires likely differ.

The sequenced material came from naive CD4+ T cells sorted from blood. Indicated subset: CD45RA+ positively selected. The chain has TRBV5-1 and TRBJ2-7, with 9 bases matching TRBD1. The clonotype originates from a man aged 18 to 29 in good health. CDR3 in amino acids: CASSSTGTGLSEQYF. The CDR3 bases are TGCGCCAGCAGCTCCACCGGGACAGGGCTATCCGAGCAGTACTTC.